The 23 T cell receptor beta chains below come from one sample, sequenced in a study of blood T cell repertoires in COVID-19. TCRdb's table, derived via immunoSEQ multiplex PCR, lists solely in-frame clones and lacks some. The table shows fewer than 45,000 clones, with about 74% occurring only once. The sequencing sample was made of peripheral blood. These receptors were taken from a man between 65 and 85 years old with COVID-19, enrolled during active disease.

The chain recombines TRBV5-1 with TRBJ2-3; 10 nucleotides line up with TRBD2. V shed 5 bases and J 2 bases; nucleotides not matched to a gene: 2. CDR1 SGHRS and CDR2 YFSETQ come from the germline V gene. This CDR3 is 14 amino acids long. The chain's CDR3 is CASRTSGHTDTQYF. The DNA of the CDR3 is TGCGCCAGCAGGACTAGCGGGCACACAGATACGCAGTATTTT. Using reference TRBV5-1 and TRBJ2-3 for the parts outside the CDR3, the full variable domain is KAGVTQTPRYLIKTRGQQVTLSCSPISGHRSVSWYQQTPGQGLQFLFEYFSETQRNKGNFPGRFSGRQFSNSRSEMNVSTLELGDSALYLCASRTSGHTDTQYFGPGTRLTVL.

The gene calls are TRBV19 and TRBJ2-2; 7 nucleotides agree with TRBD1. Germline V gives CDR1 LNHDA, CDR2 SQIVND (reference sequence). Germline trimming cut 5 bases from V and 6 bases from J; bases unmatched to any gene: 12. This CDR3 comprises 16 residues. The chain's CDR3 is CASSGKTGNFPGELFF. CDR3 DNA sequence: TGTGCCAGTAGTGGAAAGACAGGGAACTTTCCCGGGGAGCTGTTTTTT.

This chain connects TRBV6-2 or TRBV6-3 to TRBJ1-2; 7 bases are a match to TRBD1. V was pared by 2 bases and J by 7 bases, with 4 bases of the junction left unmatched. Germline CDR1 is MNHEY and CDR2 is SVGEGT. This CDR3 comprises 13 residues. CDR3 sequence (DNA): TGTGCCAGCAGTTACGCACAGGGGCCTGGCTACACCTTC. This codes for CASSYAQGPGYTF.

The chain joins TRBV5-1 to TRBJ2-5; 10 bases map to TRBD2. CDR3 length: 17 residues. Germline-derived CDR1 and CDR2 are SGHRS and YFSETQ. With 4 bases clipped from V and 1 base from J, the junction kept 10 bases outside the gene matches. CDR3 bases: TGCGCCAGCAGCCACAGCGGGGGGGCCTTTTCCCAAGAGACCCAGTACTTC. Translating it yields CASSHSGGAFSQETQYF. Supplemented by reference TRBV5-1 and TRBJ2-5, the full variable domain reads KAGVTQTPRYLIKTRGQQVTLSCSPISGHRSVSWYQQTPGQGLQFLFEYFSETQRNKGNFPGRFSGRQFSNSRSEMNVSTLELGDSALYLCASSHSGGAFSQETQYFGPGTRLLVL.

V usage is TRBV19 and J usage is TRBJ1-5; D unresolved. Trimming took off 6 bases at V and 0 bases at J, with 9 bases between the two ends. From germline, CDR1 is LNHDA and CDR2 SQIVND (reference sequence). This CDR3 spans 14 amino acids. This CDR3 reads CASRAVGSNQPQHF. The DNA for the CDR3 is TGTGCCAGTAGGGCGGTCGGTAGCAATCAGCCCCAGCATTTT.

In its sample, this clone was seen a few times. The rearrangement links TRBV7-2 to TRBJ2-7; 7 bases align to TRBD1. Germline trimming cut 1 base from V and 5 bases from J; bases unmatched to any gene: 8. This CDR3 has 15 residues. Germline V lookup: CDR1 SGHTA, CDR2 FQGNSA. Here the CDR3 reads CASSLVRTGVDEQYF. The CDR3 DNA follows: TGTGCCAGCAGCTTAGTCCGGACAGGCGTGGACGAGCAGTACTTC.

The CDR3 nucleotides are TGTGCCAGCAGTTACTCGAGACTAGCGAACACCGGGGAGCTGTTTTTT. Its translation is CASSYSRLANTGELFF. The rearrangement uses TRBV6-2 or TRBV6-3 and TRBJ2-2, with D possibly matching TRBD2 (6 bases). V lost 0 bases and J lost 0, with 8 bases in between. CDR3 length: 16 amino acids. From germline, CDR1 is MNHEY and CDR2 SVGEGT.

This clone turned up a few times. The DNA of the CDR3 is TGTGCCAGCAGCTCCCGGACAGGGGAAGCTTTCTTT. It is translated as CASSSRTGEAFF. The rearrangement uses TRBV5-5 and TRBJ1-1; 8 bases fit TRBD1. Germline V CDR1 and CDR2: SGHKS, YYEKEE (reference sequence). This CDR3 contains 12 residues. V was clipped by 3 bases and J by 8 bases; unmatched bases: 3.

The chain couples TRBV9 to TRBJ2-3; the match to TRBD1 covers 8 bases. Per germline, CDR1 SGDLS and CDR2 YYNGEE. This CDR3 is built from 15 residues. The V and J ends lost 0 bases and 9 bases, in that order; junction bases with no gene match: 9. The CDR3 loop reads CASSVDPDRVGTQYF. The DNA of the CDR3 is TGTGCCAGCAGCGTAGATCCGGACAGGGTCGGCACGCAGTATTTT.

V is TRBV29-1 and J is TRBJ2-7; 9 bases are shared with TRBD1. J was trimmed by 4 bases and V by 4 bases; bases with no gene match: 8. The CDR3 totals 14 residues. Germline lookup yields CDR1 SQVTM and CDR2 ANQGSEA. The CDR3 nucleotides are TGCAGCGTTGCCCCGGGACAGGGAGGTTACGAGCAGTACTTC. Its protein is CSVAPGQGGYEQYF.

This clone was recorded a few times. The chain employs TRBV30 and TRBJ2-5; 12 nucleotides agree with TRBD2. J gave up 5 bases and V 1 base, and 8 bases lay outside the gene matches. The length of the CDR3 is 16 residues. Germline loops: CDR1 GTSNPN, CDR2 SVGIG (reference sequence). The CDR3 region is CAWSGLAGARTETQYF. Written as DNA, the CDR3 is TGTGCCTGGAGTGGACTAGCGGGAGCCCGTACGGAGACCCAGTACTTC.

CDR3 coding DNA: TGCGCCAGCAGTTCAGCGGGGTTCTATGGCTACACCTTC. Its translation is CASSSAGFYGYTF. The chain combines TRBV5-1 with TRBJ1-2; D gene uncertain. Deletions cut 5 bases from V and 4 bases from J, with 12 bases between. CDR1 and CDR2 (germline): SGHRS, YFSETQ. This CDR3 region has 13 residues.

This chain joins TRBV4-3 and TRBJ2-3, with no clear D. Trimming shortened V by 4 bases and J by 0 bases, and 20 bases separated the two germline ends. CDR3 length: 18 residues. Germline values: CDR1 LGHNA, CDR2 YSLEER. The CDR3, as DNA: TGCGCCAGCAGCCCACAACCTGGCACAGCTTCTAGCACAGATACGCAGTATTTT. Translated: CASSPQPGTASSTDTQYF.

This chain uses TRBV2 with TRBJ1-3; no definite D call. This CDR3 has 16 amino acids. The V gene's germline CDR1 is SNHLY and CDR2 FYNNEI. The germline V and J ends were trimmed by 5 bases and 4 bases, with 18 bases remaining between them. CDR3 coding DNA: TGTGCCAGCAGTCCTTATAATCGCAAACAGGGAAACACCATATATTTT. Translated: CASSPYNRKQGNTIYF.

The V and J genes are TRBV5-6 and TRBJ1-6, with 8 bases aligning to TRBD1. There are 14 residues in the CDR3. Germline trimming cut 7 bases from V and 7 bases from J; bases unmatched to any gene: 7. Looked up from germline, CDR1 is SGHDT and CDR2 is YYEEEE. DNA of the CDR3: TGTGCCAGCGGATCGGACAGGGAAAATTCACCCCTCCACTTT. Translated: CASGSDRENSPLHF. Full variable domain (rest looked up from reference TRBV5-6 and TRBJ1-6): DAGVTQSPTHLIKTRGQQVTLRCSPKSGHDTVSWYQQALGQGPQFIFQYYEEEERQRGNFPDRFSGHQFPNYSSELNVNALLLGDSALYLCASGSDRENSPLHFGNGTRLTVT.

This chain joins TRBV28 and TRBJ2-7; D is perhaps TRBD1 (6 bases). Germline lookup yields CDR1 MDHEN and CDR2 SYDVKM. CDR3 length equals 11 residues. This CDR3 reads CGVRGSYEQYF. DNA of the CDR3: TGTGGGGTCAGGGGATCCTACGAGCAGTACTTC.

The rearrangement uses TRBV28 and TRBJ1-3; a weak D match, TRBD1 (6 bases). The germline gives CDR1 MDHEN, CDR2 SYDVKM. The CDR3 has 14 amino acids. V was shortened by 5 bases and J by 2 bases, with 10 bases between the two germline ends. The CDR3 protein is CASSTYRAGNTIYF. The CDR3 region has the DNA TGTGCCAGCAGTACATACAGGGCTGGAAACACCATATATTTT.

The V and J genes are TRBV29-1 and TRBJ2-2, with 9 bases fitting TRBD1. The CDR3 spans 14 residues. Germline V gene lookup returns CDR1 SQVTM and CDR2 ANQGSEA. The V gene end was trimmed by 6 bases and the J gene end by 7 bases; junction bases not matched to a gene: 9. CDR3 in amino acids: CSVLGTGSFGELFF. In nucleotides, the CDR3 is TGCAGCGTCCTCGGGACAGGGTCATTCGGGGAGCTGTTTTTT.

DNA for the CDR3: TGCGCCAGCAGCTTGACTAGCGGGAACACTTATAGCACAGATACGCAGTATTTT. It encodes CASSLTSGNTYSTDTQYF. The J gene is TRBJ2-3, the V gene TRBV5-1, with 10 bases fitting TRBD2. V dropped 1 base and J dropped 0; count of bases not matched to a gene: 8. CDR3 size: 18 residues. Germline V lookup: CDR1 SGHRS, CDR2 YFSETQ.

This clone came up once. This chain connects TRBV7-2 to TRBJ1-6, with D perhaps TRBD1 (5 bases). The CDR3 loop spans 17 amino acids. Trimming removed 7 bases from V and 0 bases from J, with 16 bases in between. Germline V lookup: CDR1 SGHTA, CDR2 FQGNSA. CDR3 DNA: TGTGCCAGCACTCCGGGGGATCTGAGCTCCTATAATTCACCCCTCCACTTT. Its protein product is CASTPGDLSSYNSPLHF.

Here the CDR3 reads CASSDGTAPYEQYF. The CDR3 DNA is TGTGCCAGCAGTGACGGGACAGCCCCCTACGAGCAGTACTTC. The chain uses TRBV11-2 and TRBJ2-7; 7 bases match TRBD1. Losses at the gene ends were 6 bases for V and 2 bases for J; bases not matched to a gene: 7. The CDR3 consists of 14 residues. Germline CDR1 reads SGHAT; CDR2 reads FQNNGV. The whole variable domain, filled in from reference TRBV11-2 and TRBJ2-7, reads EAGVAQSPRYKIIEKRQSVAFWCNPISGHATLYWYQQILGQGPKLLIQFQNNGVVDDSQLPKDRFSAERLKGVDSTLKIQPAKLEDSAVYLCASSDGTAPYEQYFGPGTRLTVT.

This sequence joins TRBV9 and TRBJ2-1; 7 nucleotides line up with TRBD2. V lost 0 bases, J lost 0 bases, and 3 bases stayed unmatched. Germline values: CDR1 SGDLS, CDR2 YYNGEE. The CDR3 loop spans 16 amino acids. CDR3 in amino acids: CASSVAGTTSYNEQFF. CDR3 DNA: TGTGCCAGCAGCGTAGCCGGGACTACCTCCTACAATGAGCAGTTCTTC.

The chain links TRBV28 to TRBJ2-3; the D gene is possibly TRBD2 (6 bases). The V end was cut by 6 bases, the J end by 3 bases, with 16 bases between. The germline gives CDR1 MDHEN, CDR2 SYDVKM. This CDR3 region has 15 residues. Here the CDR3 reads CASRPWGSGTDTQYF. For the CDR3, the DNA is TGTGCCAGCAGGCCTTGGGGTAGCGGTACAGATACGCAGTATTTT.